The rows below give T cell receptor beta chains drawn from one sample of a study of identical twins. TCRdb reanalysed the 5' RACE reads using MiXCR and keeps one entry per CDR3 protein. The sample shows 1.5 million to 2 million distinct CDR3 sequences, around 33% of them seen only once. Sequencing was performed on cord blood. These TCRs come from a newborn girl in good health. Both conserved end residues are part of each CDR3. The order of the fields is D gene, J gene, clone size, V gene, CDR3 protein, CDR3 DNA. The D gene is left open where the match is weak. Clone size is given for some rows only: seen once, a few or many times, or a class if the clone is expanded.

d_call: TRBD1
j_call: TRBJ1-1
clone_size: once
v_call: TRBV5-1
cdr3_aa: CASSLGETGGWNTEAFF
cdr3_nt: TGCGCCAGCAGCTTGGGGGAGACAGGGGGCTGGAACACTGAAGCTTTCTTT

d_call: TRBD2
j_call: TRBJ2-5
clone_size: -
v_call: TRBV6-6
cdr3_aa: CASRPLGGRAQETQYF
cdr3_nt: TGTGCCAGCAGACCCCTCGGCGGGAGGGCTCAAGAGACCCAGTACTTC

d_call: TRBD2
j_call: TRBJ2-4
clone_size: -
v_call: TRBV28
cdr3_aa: CASSLGLAGDPENIQYF
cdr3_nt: TGTGCCAGCAGTTTAGGACTAGCGGGAGATCCCGAAAACATTCAGTACTTC

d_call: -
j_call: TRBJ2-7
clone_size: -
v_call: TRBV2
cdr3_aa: CASSDSYEQNF
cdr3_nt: TGTGCCAGCAGTGACTCGTACGAGCAGAACTTC

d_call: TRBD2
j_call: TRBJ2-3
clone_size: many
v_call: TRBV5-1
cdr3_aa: CASSLASLAASTDTQYF
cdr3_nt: TGCGCCAGCAGCTTGGCCTCACTAGCGGCTAGCACAGATACGCAGTATTTT

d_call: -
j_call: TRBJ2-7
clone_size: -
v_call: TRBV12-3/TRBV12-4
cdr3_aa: CASPSTDPYEQYF
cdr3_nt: TGTGCCAGCCCGTCGACAGACCCCTACGAGCAGTACTTC

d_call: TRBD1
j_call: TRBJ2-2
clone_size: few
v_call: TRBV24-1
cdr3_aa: CATSDFKTGRLRGGNTGELFF
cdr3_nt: TGTGCCACCAGTGATTTTAAGACAGGGCGCCTTCGAGGCGGGAACACCGGGGAGCTGTTTTTT

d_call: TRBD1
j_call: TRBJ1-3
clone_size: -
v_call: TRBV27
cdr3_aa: CASSPGTGSGNTIYF
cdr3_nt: TGTGCCAGCAGCCCAGGGACAGGGTCTGGAAACACCATATATTTT

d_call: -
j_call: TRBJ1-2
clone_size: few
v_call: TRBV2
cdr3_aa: CASSEITVNRNYGYTF
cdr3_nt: TGTGCCAGCAGTGAAATTACAGTCAACCGTAACTATGGCTACACCTTC

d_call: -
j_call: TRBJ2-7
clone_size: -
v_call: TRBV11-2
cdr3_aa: CASSFSARYYYEQYF
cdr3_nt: TGTGCCAGCAGCTTTTCTGCGAGGTACTACTACGAGCAGTACTTC

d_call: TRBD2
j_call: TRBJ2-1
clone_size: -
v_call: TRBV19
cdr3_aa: CASSIKASGYNEQFF
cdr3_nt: TGTGCCAGTAGTATAAAAGCTAGCGGCTACAATGAGCAGTTCTTC

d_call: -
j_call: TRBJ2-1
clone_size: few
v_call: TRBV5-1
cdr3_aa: CASSPLAERGNEQFF
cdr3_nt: TGCGCCAGCAGCCCTCTAGCGGAGAGGGGGAATGAGCAGTTCTTC

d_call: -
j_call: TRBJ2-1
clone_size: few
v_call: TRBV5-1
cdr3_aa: CASSFRDANEQFF
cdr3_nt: TGCGCCAGCAGCTTCCGGGACGCCAATGAGCAGTTCTTC

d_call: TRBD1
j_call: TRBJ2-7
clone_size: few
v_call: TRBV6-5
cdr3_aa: CASSYGDRGRDEQYF
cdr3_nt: TGTGCCAGCAGTTACGGGGACAGGGGGCGAGACGAGCAGTACTTC

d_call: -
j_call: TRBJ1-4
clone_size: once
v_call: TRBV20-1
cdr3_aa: CSASSHRAANEKLFF
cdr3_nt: TGCAGTGCTAGCTCCCACAGGGCTGCTAATGAAAAACTGTTTTTT

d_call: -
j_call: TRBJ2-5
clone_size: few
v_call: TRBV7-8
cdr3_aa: CASSFGSFGETQYF
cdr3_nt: TGTGCCAGCAGCTTTGGTAGCTTCGGTGAGACCCAGTACTTC

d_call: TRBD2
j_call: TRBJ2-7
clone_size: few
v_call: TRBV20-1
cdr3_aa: CRTSGRSSYEQYF
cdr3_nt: TGCAGGACTAGCGGGAGAAGCTCCTACGAGCAGTACTTC

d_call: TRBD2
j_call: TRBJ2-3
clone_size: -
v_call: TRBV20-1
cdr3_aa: CSARVGTRDTQYF
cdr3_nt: TGCAGTGCTAGAGTCGGGACTAGGGATACGCAGTATTTT

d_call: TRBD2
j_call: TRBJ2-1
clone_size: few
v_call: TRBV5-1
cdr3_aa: CASSLTREGLNEQFF
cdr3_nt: TGCGCCAGCAGCTTGACGCGGGAGGGCCTTAATGAGCAGTTCTTC

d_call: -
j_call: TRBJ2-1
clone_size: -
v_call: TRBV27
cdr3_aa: CASSLWLGTYNEQFF
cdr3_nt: TGTGCCAGCAGTTTATGGCTAGGAACCTACAATGAGCAGTTCTTC

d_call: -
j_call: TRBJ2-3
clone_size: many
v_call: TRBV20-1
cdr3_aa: CSALTLDRDTQYF
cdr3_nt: TGCAGTGCGCTAACCTTAGACAGGGATACGCAGTATTTT

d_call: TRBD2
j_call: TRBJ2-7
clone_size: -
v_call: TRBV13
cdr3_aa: CASSHSGGGTYEQYF
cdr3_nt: TGTGCCAGCAGTCATAGCGGGGGGGGGACCTACGAGCAGTACTTC

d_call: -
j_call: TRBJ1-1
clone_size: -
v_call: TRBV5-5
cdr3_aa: CASSQISGSGTEAFF
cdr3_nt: TGTGCCAGCAGCCAAATCTCAGGGTCGGGAACTGAAGCTTTCTTT

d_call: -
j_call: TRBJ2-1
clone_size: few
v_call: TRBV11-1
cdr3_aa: CASSLADSGNEQFF
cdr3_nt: TGTGCCAGCAGCTTAGCGGATAGCGGCAATGAGCAGTTCTTC

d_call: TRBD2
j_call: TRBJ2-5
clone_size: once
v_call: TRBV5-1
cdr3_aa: CASSPFGGGDYERYF
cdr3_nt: TGCGCCAGCAGCCCGTTTGGCGGGGGGGACTACGAGCGGTACTTC

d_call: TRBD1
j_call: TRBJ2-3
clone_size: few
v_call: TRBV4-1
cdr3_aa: CASSIPGQGASDTQYF
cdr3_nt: TGCGCCAGCAGCATTCCGGGACAGGGGGCCTCAGATACGCAGTATTTT

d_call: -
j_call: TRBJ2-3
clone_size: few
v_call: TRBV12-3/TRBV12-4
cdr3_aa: CASSFYLNTDTQYF
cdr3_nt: TGTGCCAGCAGTTTCTATTTAAACACAGATACGCAGTATTTT

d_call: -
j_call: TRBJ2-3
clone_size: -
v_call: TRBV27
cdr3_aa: CASSLMQFSTDTQYF
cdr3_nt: TGTGCCAGCAGTTTGATGCAGTTTAGCACAGATACGCAGTATTTT

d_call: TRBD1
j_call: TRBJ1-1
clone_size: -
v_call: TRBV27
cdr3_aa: CASRGTGTTEAFF
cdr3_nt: TGTGCCAGCAGAGGGACAGGGACCACTGAAGCTTTCTTT

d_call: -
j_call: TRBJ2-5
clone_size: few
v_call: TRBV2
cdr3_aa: CASSGVPGHQETQYF
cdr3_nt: TGTGCCAGCAGTGGGGTACCGGGACACCAAGAGACCCAGTACTTC

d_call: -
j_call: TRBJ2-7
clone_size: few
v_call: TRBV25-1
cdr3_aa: CASSDVASYEQYF
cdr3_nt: TGTGCCAGCAGTGATGTCGCCTCCTACGAGCAGTACTTC

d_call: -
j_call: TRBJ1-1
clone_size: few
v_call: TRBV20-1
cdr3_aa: CSARRFSEGEAFF
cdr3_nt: TGCAGTGCTAGGCGTTTCAGCGAAGGGGAAGCTTTCTTT

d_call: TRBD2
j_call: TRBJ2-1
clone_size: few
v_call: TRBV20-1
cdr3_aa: CSASDPGLAGYNEQFF
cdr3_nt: TGCAGTGCTAGCGATCCCGGACTAGCCGGTTACAATGAGCAGTTCTTC

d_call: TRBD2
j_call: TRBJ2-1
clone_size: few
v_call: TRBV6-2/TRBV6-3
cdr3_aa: CASRGSGFGYNEQFF
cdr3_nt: TGTGCCAGCAGGGGTAGCGGGTTCGGTTACAATGAGCAGTTCTTC

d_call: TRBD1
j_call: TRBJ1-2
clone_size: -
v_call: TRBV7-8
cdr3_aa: CASSLAPLDRGAYGYTF
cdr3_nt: TGTGCCAGCAGCTTAGCCCCCCTCGACAGGGGGGCATATGGCTACACCTTC

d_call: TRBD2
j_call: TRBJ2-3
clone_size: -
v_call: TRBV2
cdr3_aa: CASTKRGGTDTQYF
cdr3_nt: TGTGCCAGCACCAAGCGGGGGGGCACAGATACGCAGTATTTT

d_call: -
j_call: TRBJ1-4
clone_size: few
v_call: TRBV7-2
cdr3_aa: CASSSPATNEKLFF
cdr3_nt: TGTGCCAGCAGCTCCCCAGCAACTAATGAAAAACTGTTTTTT

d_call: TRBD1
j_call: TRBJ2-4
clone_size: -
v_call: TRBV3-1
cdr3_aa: CASSAGTDQVKNIQYF
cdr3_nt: TGTGCCAGCAGCGCAGGGACAGACCAAGTTAAAAACATTCAGTACTTC

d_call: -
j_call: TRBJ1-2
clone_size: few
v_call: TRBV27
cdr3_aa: CASSLSRTEGYTF
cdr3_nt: TGTGCCAGCAGTTTATCGAGAACAGAGGGCTACACCTTC

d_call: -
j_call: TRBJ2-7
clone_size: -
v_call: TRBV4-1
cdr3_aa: CASSHPGRGTYEQYF
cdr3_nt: TGCGCCAGCAGCCATCCGGGACGGGGGACCTACGAGCAGTACTTC

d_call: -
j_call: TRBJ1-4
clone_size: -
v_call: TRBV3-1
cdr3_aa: CASSLPGFYAEKLFF
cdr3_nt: TGTGCCAGCAGCCTACCGGGGTTCTACGCGGAAAAACTGTTTTTT

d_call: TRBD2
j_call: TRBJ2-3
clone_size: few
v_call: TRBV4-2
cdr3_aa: CASSPGTSGGGTDTQYF
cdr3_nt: TGTGCCAGCAGCCCCGGGACTAGCGGTGGGGGCACAGATACGCAGTATTTT

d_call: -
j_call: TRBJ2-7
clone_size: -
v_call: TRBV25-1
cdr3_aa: CASTWGTGEQYF
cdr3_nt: TGTGCCAGCACTTGGGGTACTGGGGAGCAGTACTTC

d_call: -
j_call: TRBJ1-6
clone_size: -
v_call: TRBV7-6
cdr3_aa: CASSPWRVSDNSPLHF
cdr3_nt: TGTGCCAGCAGCCCCTGGAGGGTATCGGATAATTCACCCCTCCACTTT

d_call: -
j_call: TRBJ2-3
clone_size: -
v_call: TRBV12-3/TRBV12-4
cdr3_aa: CASSLGNSPFSTDTQYF
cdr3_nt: TGTGCCAGCAGTTTAGGGAATAGTCCTTTTAGCACAGATACGCAGTATTTT

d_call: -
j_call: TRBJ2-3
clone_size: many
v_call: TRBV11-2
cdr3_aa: CASSLGLSSTDTQYF
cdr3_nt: TGTGCCAGCAGCTTAGGTCTGTCTAGCACAGATACGCAGTATTTT

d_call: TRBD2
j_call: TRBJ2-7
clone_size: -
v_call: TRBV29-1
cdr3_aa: CSVVLRGAQQYNEQYF
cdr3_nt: TGCAGCGTTGTGTTGCGGGGGGCCCAACAATACAATGAGCAGTACTTC

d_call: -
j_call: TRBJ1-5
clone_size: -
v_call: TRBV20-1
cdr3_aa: CSARQSRDQPQHF
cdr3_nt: TGCAGTGCAAGACAAAGTCGGGATCAGCCCCAGCATTTT

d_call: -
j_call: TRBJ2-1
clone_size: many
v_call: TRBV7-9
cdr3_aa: CASSLGARGYNEQFF
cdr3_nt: TGTGCCAGCAGCTTAGGGGCTAGGGGGTACAATGAGCAGTTCTTC

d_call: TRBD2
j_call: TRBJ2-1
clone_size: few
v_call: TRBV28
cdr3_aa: CASSFRQTSGYNEQFF
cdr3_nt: TGTGCCAGCAGTTTTCGCCAGACTAGCGGATACAATGAGCAGTTCTTC

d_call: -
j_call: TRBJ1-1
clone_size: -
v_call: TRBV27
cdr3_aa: CASKPGDTEAFF
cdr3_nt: TGTGCCAGCAAACCGGGCGACACTGAAGCTTTCTTT

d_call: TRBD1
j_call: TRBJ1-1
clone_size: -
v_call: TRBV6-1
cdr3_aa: CASSEQGGSTEAFF
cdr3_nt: TGTGCCAGCAGTGAGCAGGGGGGGAGCACTGAAGCTTTCTTT

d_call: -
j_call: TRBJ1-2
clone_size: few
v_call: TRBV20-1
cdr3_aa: CSGGGNYGYTF
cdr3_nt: TGCAGTGGAGGGGGAAACTATGGCTACACCTTC

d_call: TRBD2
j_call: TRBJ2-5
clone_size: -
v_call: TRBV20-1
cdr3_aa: CSATGTRSVGEQYF
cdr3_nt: TGCAGTGCAACCGGGACTAGGTCCGTGGGTGAGCAGTACTTC

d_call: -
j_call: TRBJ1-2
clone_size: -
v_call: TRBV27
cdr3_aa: CASSPLGQIYYGYTF
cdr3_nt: TGTGCCAGCAGTCCCCTAGGGCAGATATACTATGGCTACACCTTC

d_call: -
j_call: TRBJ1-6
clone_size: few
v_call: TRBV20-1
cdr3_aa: CSAHRALYNSPLHF
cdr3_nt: TGCAGTGCTCACCGCGCCCTCTATAATTCACCCCTCCACTTT

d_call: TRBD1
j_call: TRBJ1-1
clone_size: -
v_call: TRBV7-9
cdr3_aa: CASSQTGARAEAFF
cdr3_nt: TGTGCCAGCAGCCAAACAGGGGCGAGAGCTGAAGCTTTCTTT

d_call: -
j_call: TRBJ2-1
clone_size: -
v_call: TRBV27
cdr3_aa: CASSLGLPQNEQFF
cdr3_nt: TGTGCCAGCAGTTTAGGACTGCCTCAAAATGAGCAGTTCTTC

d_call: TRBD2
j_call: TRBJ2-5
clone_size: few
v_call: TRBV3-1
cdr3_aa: CASRKGLAGGKETQYF
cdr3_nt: TGTGCCAGCAGGAAGGGACTAGCGGGGGGTAAAGAGACCCAGTACTTC